This T cell receptor (beta chain) was observed in a study of T-cell memory formation after mild COVID-19. The wider study: In these data, TCR clusters were largely donor specific.

General study points: From day 15 to 85, contracting clones were balanced between CD4 and CD8, whereas later expanders leaned toward CD4+. Cross-reactive memory appears to have joined, as suggested by some responding clones showing up in pre-infection memory.

TCR alpha and TCR beta cDNA libraries carrying sample barcodes and UMIs were produced by 5'RACE using constant-segment primers. In TCRdb, the 5' RACE reads were re-called with MiXCR into one record per CDR3 protein. The sample carries under 150,000 distinct CDR3 sequences, approximately 15% recorded once. The CDR3 is made up of 14 amino acids. Trimming shortened V by 1 base and J by 7 bases, and 12 bases separated the two germline ends. The germline V gene has CDR1 SGHRS and CDR2 YFSETQ. This clonotype was counted a few times. What it recognizes is unknown. This receptor was obtained from an adult woman who had mild COVID-19 (a few samples of this study predate the infection). Cell type and time point are not known. The sequenced sample consisted of PBMCs or a T cell subset sorted from them (not recorded which). The rearrangement uses TRBV5-1 and TRBJ1-5, with a weak D call TRBD1 (6 bases). CDR3 coding DNA: TGCGCCAGCAGCTTGCAGGGGCGGGGACAGCCCCAGCATTTT. The encoded protein is CASSLQGRGQPQHF.